This entry concerns a single T cell receptor (beta chain). V gave up 10 bases and J gave up 5 bases; unmatched junction bases: 11. CDR3 length: 15 residues. CDR1 is LNHDA, CDR2 SQIVND, per germline (reference sequence). The data stem from a study of T cell responses to AZD1222 COVID-19 vaccine. Some clones are missing from TCRdb's copy, which holds only in-frame ones; the method was immunoSEQ multiplex PCR. The sample records over 100,000 clones, approximately 90% being singletons. The chain combines TRBV19 with TRBJ1-6; 7 bases match TRBD1. Sample: peripheral blood, taken on day 0 of AZD1222 vaccination. The receptor was derived from an adult in good health. CDR3: CATRDSRMNNSPLHF. The CDR3 region has the DNA TGTGCCACCCGGGACAGCCGTATGAATAATTCACCCCTCCACTTT. The full variable domain, rest sourced from reference TRBV19 and TRBJ1-6, is DGGITQSPKYLFRKEGQNVTLSCEQNLNHDAMYWYRQDPGQGLRLIYYSQIVNDFQKGDIAEGYSVSREKKESFPLTVTSAQKNPTAFYLCATRDSRMNNSPLHFGNGTRLTVT.